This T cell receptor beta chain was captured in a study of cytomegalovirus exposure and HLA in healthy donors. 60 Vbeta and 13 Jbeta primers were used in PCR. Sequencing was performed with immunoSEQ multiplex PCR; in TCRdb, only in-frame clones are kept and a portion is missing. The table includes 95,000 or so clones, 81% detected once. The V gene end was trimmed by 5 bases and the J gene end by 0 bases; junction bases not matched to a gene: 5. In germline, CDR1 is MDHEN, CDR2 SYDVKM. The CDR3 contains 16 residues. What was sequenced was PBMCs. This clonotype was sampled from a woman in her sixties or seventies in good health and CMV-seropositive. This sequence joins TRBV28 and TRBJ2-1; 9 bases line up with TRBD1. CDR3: CASSTWTGASYNEQFF. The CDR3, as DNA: TGTGCCAGCAGTACCTGGACAGGGGCCTCCTACAATGAGCAGTTCTTC.